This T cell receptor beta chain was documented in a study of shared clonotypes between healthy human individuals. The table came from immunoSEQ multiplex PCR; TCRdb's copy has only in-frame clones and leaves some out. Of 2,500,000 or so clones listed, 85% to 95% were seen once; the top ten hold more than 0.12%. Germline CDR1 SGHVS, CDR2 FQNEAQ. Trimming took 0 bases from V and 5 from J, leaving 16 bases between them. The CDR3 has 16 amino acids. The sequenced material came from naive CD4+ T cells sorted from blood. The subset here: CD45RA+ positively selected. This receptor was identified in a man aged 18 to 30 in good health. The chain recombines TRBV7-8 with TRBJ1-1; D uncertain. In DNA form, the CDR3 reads TGTGCCAGCAGCTTAGCAGATCGTGAAGTGGGGACTGAAGCTTTCTTT. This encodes CASSLADREVGTEAFF.